The next 29 T cell receptor beta chains were all read from a single sample in a study of cytomegalovirus exposure and HLA in healthy donors. Primers for the PCR totalled 60 Vbeta and 13 Jbeta. Assay: immunoSEQ multiplex PCR; the TCRdb copy retains only in-frame clones and omits some. The table shows 100,000 or so clones, with about 70% occurring only once. Sequencing used PBMCs. These receptors were obtained from a young man in good health and CMV-seronegative.

The chain joins TRBV18 to TRBJ2-1; D gene unclear. The CDR3 spans 16 residues. V was clipped by 3 bases and J by 9 bases, with 21 bases between them. Germline-derived CDR1 and CDR2 are KGHSH and LQKENI. The CDR3 reads CASSPALGSVGGEQFF. Here the CDR3 DNA reads TGTGCCAGCTCACCCGCTCTAGGTTCGGTAGGTGGTGAGCAGTTCTTC.

The V gene is TRBV30, the J gene TRBJ1-4; a weak D match, TRBD1 (6 bases). The CDR3 has 15 amino acids. V gave up 3 bases and J gave up 8 bases, with 19 bases separating them. Germline CDR1 and CDR2: GTSNPN and SVGIG (reference sequence). In nucleotides, the CDR3 is TGTGCCTGGAGCGAGAATCAGGGGATCAGCGAAAAACTGTTTTTT. Translating gives CAWSENQGISEKLFF.

This clone appeared a few times. This chain uses TRBV12-5 with TRBJ1-5; D possibly corresponds to TRBD1 (5 bases). The CDR3 has 15 residues. Germline V lookup: CDR1 LGHNT, CDR2 FRNRAP. Deletions cut 4 bases from V and 2 bases from J, with 12 bases between. CDR3 region: CASGSAGVGNQPQHF. For the CDR3, the DNA is TGTGCTAGTGGTTCGGCGGGGGTTGGCAATCAGCCCCAGCATTTT.

The rearrangement uses TRBV28 and TRBJ1-5; no reliable D call. The CDR3 covers 15 residues. CDR1 is MDHEN and CDR2 is SYDVKM in the germline V gene. V shed 5 bases and J shed 2 bases, with 13 bases lying between them. The CDR3, as DNA: TGTGCCAGCAGTCCCCCGAGGGTAGGCAATCAGCCCCAGCATTTT. Residues: CASSPPRVGNQPQHF.

J is TRBJ1-6 and V is TRBV6-6; D gene uncertain. Germline CDR1 reads MNHNY; CDR2 reads SVGAGI (reference sequence). V was clipped by 6 bases and J by 10 bases, with 16 bases between them. CDR3 length: 14 amino acids. CDR3 sequence (DNA): TGTGCCAGCAGGCCCCCGGAACTCGGGTCACCCCTCCACTTT. This gives the protein CASRPPELGSPLHF.

The V gene is TRBV6-1, the J gene TRBJ1-4; no firm D call. The V end lost 2 bases, the J end lost 0 bases, and 10 bases lay between the germline ends. Germline CDR1 MNHNS, CDR2 SASEGT. The CDR3 extends over 16 amino acids. The CDR3 protein is CASSEPTTATNEKLFF. In DNA form, the CDR3 reads TGTGCCAGCAGTGAACCGACAACCGCAACTAATGAAAAACTGTTTTTT.

The V gene is TRBV9, the J gene TRBJ2-7, with TRBD1 matching over 8 bases. Unmatched junction bases numbered 7, after V lost 0 bases and J lost 5 bases. Germline V lookup: CDR1 SGDLS, CDR2 YYNGEE. CDR3 size: 15 residues. CDR3 sequence: CASSVGQGAIHEQYF. CDR3 bases: TGTGCCAGCAGCGTAGGTCAGGGGGCGATCCACGAGCAGTACTTC.

V gene TRBV6-6 combines with J gene TRBJ2-2; D is unresolved. Deletions cut 7 bases from V and 3 bases from J, with 6 bases between. CDR3 length: 12 residues. Per the germline V gene, CDR1 is MNHNY and CDR2 is SVGAGI (reference sequence). The CDR3 nucleotides read TGTGCCAGCAATGGAGACACCGGGGAGCTGTTTTTT. It specifies CASNGDTGELFF.

The CDR3 sequence: CASSSTGQDEANYGYTF. The CDR3 DNA reads as TGCGCCAGCAGCTCCACGGGACAGGACGAAGCTAACTATGGCTACACCTTC. The chain uses TRBV5-1 and TRBJ1-2; 8 positions match TRBD1. Trimming removed 3 bases from V and 0 bases from J; junction bases left unmatched: 10. The germline V gene has CDR1 SGHRS and CDR2 YFSETQ. This CDR3 comprises 17 residues.

The chain has TRBV7-2 and TRBJ2-7, with 7 bases fitting TRBD1. Per germline, CDR1 SGHTA and CDR2 FQGNSA. V dropped 2 bases and J dropped 6; count of bases not matched to a gene: 4. The CDR3 length is 13 residues. CDR3 loop: CASSLNSGGEQYF. CDR3 in DNA: TGTGCCAGCAGCTTAAATTCAGGGGGCGAGCAGTACTTC.

The chain carries TRBV6-1 and TRBJ1-6, with D unresolved. Germline loops: CDR1 MNHNS, CDR2 SASEGT. This CDR3 is 14 amino acids long. The V end was cut by 10 bases, the J end by 14 bases, with 24 bases between. The CDR3 sequence is CATALISGEETLHF. The CDR3, as DNA: TGTGCCACCGCCCTCATATCCGGGGAGGAAACCCTCCACTTT.

CDR3 in DNA: TGTGCCAGCAGCTCCTTAGACAAGAACACTGAAGCTTTCTTT. Its protein product is CASSSLDKNTEAFF. V gene TRBV11-3 combines with J gene TRBJ1-1; D unclear. CDR3 length: 14 amino acids. The germline V and J ends were trimmed by 4 bases and 1 base, with 10 bases remaining between them. Germline CDR1 is SGHNT and CDR2 is YENEEA.

The rearrangement links TRBV18 to TRBJ1-5; the match to TRBD1 covers 7 bases. The trim removed 5 bases at V and 4 bases at J, leaving 5 bases unmatched. CDR3 length: 14 residues. Germline CDR1 reads KGHSH; CDR2 reads LQKENI. The CDR3 DNA sequence: TGTGCCAGCTCATCGGGGGACAGAAATCAGCCCCAGCATTTT. Translation gives CASSSGDRNQPQHF.

In this sample, this clone turned up once. The CDR3 here is CASSLGGSSGNEQFF. Here the CDR3 DNA reads TGTGCCAGCAGCTTAGGAGGGAGTTCGGGGAATGAGCAGTTCTTC. The rearrangement links TRBV11-3 to TRBJ2-1, with a weak D call TRBD2 (5 bases). This CDR3 is 15 amino acids long. Trimming shortened V by 1 base and J by 7 bases, and 14 bases separated the two germline ends. Per the germline V gene, CDR1 is SGHNT and CDR2 is YENEEA.

The chain uses TRBV19 and TRBJ1-1; 7 positions agree with TRBD1. J was trimmed by 5 bases and V by 6 bases; bases with no gene match: 6. Per the germline V gene, CDR1 is LNHDA and CDR2 is SQIVND (reference sequence). The CDR3 has 13 residues. The DNA of the CDR3 is TGTGCCAGTAGCTCTACAGGGGTGACTGAAGCTTTCTTT. Translating gives CASSSTGVTEAFF.

This sequence joins TRBV11-3 and TRBJ2-2; TRBD2 aligns across 11 bases. CDR3 length: 16 amino acids. Losses at the gene ends were 4 bases for V and 2 bases for J; bases not matched to a gene: 3. CDR1 and CDR2 from the germline V gene are SGHNT and YENEEA. The CDR3 region has the DNA TGTGCCAGCAGCTGGGGACTAGCGGTAAACACCGGGGAGCTGTTTTTT. As protein: CASSWGLAVNTGELFF.

The chain has TRBV7-9 and TRBJ2-2, with TRBD2 as a possible D gene (5 bases). The CDR3 length is 14 residues. Trimming removed 4 bases from V and 5 bases from J, with 11 bases in between. Germline V gene lookup returns CDR1 SEHNR and CDR2 FQNEAQ (reference sequence). CDR3 sequence reads: CASSSGEGTGELFF. The CDR3 nucleotides read TGTGCCAGCAGCTCCGGAGAGGGAACCGGGGAGCTGTTTTTT.

This sequence joins TRBV2 and TRBJ2-1; 11 nucleotides align to TRBD1. After removal of 5 bases from V and 2 bases from J, the junction contained 2 bases not matched to a gene. This CDR3 is built from 15 residues. In germline, CDR1 is SNHLY, CDR2 FYNNEI. In DNA form, the CDR3 reads TGTGCCAGCAGTCCGGGACAGGGGGCCTACAATGAGCAGTTCTTC. This gives the protein CASSPGQGAYNEQFF.

The chain combines TRBV10-3 with TRBJ2-5; D is possibly TRBD1 or TRBD2 (6 bases each). Near its end, the DNA agrees better with TRBJ2-7, so the J call may be wrong. Germline CDR1 and CDR2: ENHRY and SYGVKD. The CDR3 spans 15 residues. CDR3 DNA: TGTGCCATCAGTGAGTCTGTGGAGGGGGACTACGAGCAGTACTTC. It yields the protein CAISESVEGDYEQYF.

The chain employs TRBV5-4 and TRBJ2-1; 11 bases are shared with TRBD2. This CDR3 is built from 16 residues. Per the germline V gene, CDR1 is SGHNT and CDR2 is YYREEE (reference sequence). The J segment lost 3 bases and the V segment lost 3 bases, leaving 5 bases of the junction unmatched. The CDR3 sequence is CASSSVAGGFYNEQFF. CDR3 nucleotide sequence: TGTGCCAGCAGCTCCGTAGCGGGAGGGTTCTACAATGAGCAGTTCTTC.

The chain combines TRBV7-9 with TRBJ2-4; no clear D. The V gene's germline CDR1 is SEHNR and CDR2 FQNEAQ (reference sequence). The CDR3 sequence is 14 residues long. V lost 0 bases to trimming and J lost 9 bases, with 12 bases between them. The CDR3 loop is CASSLARPAAIQYF. The CDR3 nucleotides are TGTGCCAGCAGCTTAGCGAGACCGGCGGCCATTCAGTACTTC.

V is TRBV7-2 and J is TRBJ2-2, with a tentative D call TRBD2 (5 bases). Trimming took 4 bases from V and 2 from J, leaving 11 bases between them. The CDR3 extends over 15 amino acids. Germline V CDR1 and CDR2: SGHTA, FQGNSA. The CDR3 reads CASSSTRVNTGELFF. The DNA of the CDR3 is TGTGCCAGCAGCTCGACGAGGGTTAACACCGGGGAGCTGTTTTTT.

The chain uses TRBV11-3 and TRBJ2-5; TRBD1 aligns across 11 bases. The length of the CDR3 is 14 residues. The germline gives CDR1 SGHNT, CDR2 YENEEA. V was pared by 7 bases and J by 3 bases, with 4 bases of the junction left unmatched. The CDR3 loop is CASNSGQGEETQYF. Written as DNA, the CDR3 is TGTGCCAGCAACTCGGGACAGGGGGAAGAGACCCAGTACTTC.

The rearrangement links TRBV30 to TRBJ1-2; D is unresolved. CDR1 and CDR2 (germline): GTSNPN, SVGIG (reference sequence). Trimming removed 3 bases from V and 2 bases from J, with 13 bases in between. This CDR3 comprises 14 residues. CDR3 residues: CAWSPDRGNYGYTF. CDR3 in DNA: TGTGCCTGGAGCCCAGACCGGGGAAACTATGGCTACACCTTC.

With respect to this clone: At one end, the junction sequence differs from germline, possibly due to a read error. The rearrangement uses TRBV7-8 and TRBJ1-2; D is unclear. The CDR3 is 13 amino acids. Germline V gene lookup returns CDR1 SGHVS and CDR2 FQNEAQ. For the CDR3, the DNA is TGTGCCAGCAGCATACACCAAAACTATGGCTACATCTTC. This sequence encodes CASSIHQNYGYIF. Variable domain in full (rest from reference TRBV7-8 and TRBJ1-2): GAGVSQSPRYKVAKRGQDVALRCDPISGHVSLFWYQQALGQGPEFLTYFQNEAQLDKSGLPSDRFFAERPEGSVSTLKIQRTQQEDSAVYLCASSIHQNYGYIFGSGTRLTVV.

This chain connects TRBV5-6 to TRBJ2-3; tentatively, D is TRBD2 (5 bases). CDR1 and CDR2 (germline): SGHDT, YYEEEE. This CDR3 comprises 13 residues. V shed 7 bases and J shed 2 bases, with 11 bases lying between them. The CDR3 is CASGRGNTDTQYF. Written as DNA, the CDR3 is TGTGCCAGCGGCAGAGGGAACACAGATACGCAGTATTTT.

V and J are TRBV28 and TRBJ2-6, with a tentative D call TRBD2 (5 bases). Germline assignment: CDR1 MDHEN and CDR2 SYDVKM. This CDR3 is 16 amino acids long. Trimming cost V 6 bases and J 1 base, with 13 bases left between them. CDR3 sequence reads: CASSPPRGSGANVLTF. The CDR3 DNA reads as TGTGCCAGCAGCCCCCCCCGGGGTTCTGGGGCCAACGTCCTGACTTTC.

V gene TRBV4-2 combines with J gene TRBJ2-1; TRBD2 matches at 9 bases. Germline V gene sequence: CDR1 LGHNA, CDR2 YNFKEQ. Trimming at V came to 0 bases and at J to 7 bases, leaving 16 bases not matched to a gene. The length of the CDR3 is 19 residues. CDR3 sequence reads: CASSQDRGRAGGGGNEQFF. CDR3 DNA sequence: TGTGCCAGCAGCCAAGATCGGGGGAGGGCGGGAGGGGGTGGAAATGAGCAGTTCTTC.

This chain uses TRBV4-2 with TRBJ1-3; D remains unclear. In germline, CDR1 is LGHNA, CDR2 YNFKEQ. CDR3 length: 17 residues. Deletions cut 4 bases from V and 0 bases from J, with 16 bases between. This CDR3 is CASSPRGPTHSGNTIYF. DNA of the CDR3: TGTGCCAGCAGCCCTCGTGGCCCAACCCACTCTGGAAACACCATATATTTT.